This T cell receptor beta chain comes out of a study of T cell responses to AZD1222 COVID-19 vaccine. Study-wide context: Second doses that came at about 4 or about 12 weeks were put together.

The CDR3 has 14 residues. With V trimmed by 7 bases and J by 6 bases, 11 bases remained unmatched. Germline values: CDR1 SEHNR, CDR2 FQNEAQ (reference sequence). Concerning this clone: The antigen is not known.

Study outcomes and limitations: The sample set comprised mostly white British donors with more females, and clonal diversity was possibly underestimated. Repertoires were obtained solely post-peak T cell response. An increase in Spike-specific TCR breadth and depth was observed after two AZD1222 doses.

Only in-frame clones appear in the TCRdb table, and some are missing; sequencing was by immunoSEQ multiplex PCR. The table includes roughly 180,000 clones, roughly nine tenths detected once. The chain is built from TRBV7-9 and TRBJ2-7; TRBD2 aligns across 8 bases. This receptor was obtained from an adult in good health. Source: peripheral blood, taken on day 0 of AZD1222 vaccination. The CDR3 region has the DNA TGTGCCAGCAACCCCGGGGGGGATTGGAGCGAGCAGTACTTC. Amino acids: CASNPGGDWSEQYF. The full variable domain, completed using reference TRBV7-9 and TRBJ2-7, is DTGVSQNPRHKITKRGQNVTFRCDPISEHNRLYWYRQTLGQGPEFLTYFQNEAQLEKSRLLSDRFSAERPKGSFSTLEIQRTEQGDSAMYLCASNPGGDWSEQYFGPGTRLTVT.